This T cell receptor beta chain was sequenced in a study of early T cells in non-severe SARS-CoV-2 infection. Study as a whole: Investigators sequenced bulk RNA drawn from unsorted whole blood, and chains remained unpaired.

General study results and limits: There was a bias toward anti-spike CD8 responses in VDJdb matching, which missed private and CD4 specificities.

Individual cDNA molecules received unique molecular identifiers during library preparation. One entry per CDR3 protein, called by TCRdb with MiXCR from the 5' RACE reads. The sample comprises 60,000 to 75,000 distinct CDR3 sequences, about 12% of which are singletons, and more than 5.5% rests with the top ten. The CDR3 loop spans 20 amino acids. V trimming: 0 bases; J trimming: 9 bases; junction bases outside the gene matches: 20. Looked up from germline, CDR1 is MGHRA and CDR2 is YSYEKL. With respect to this clonotype: Its cognate antigen is unknown.

What was sequenced was whole blood. J is TRBJ2-5 and V is TRBV4-1; 12 bases align to TRBD2. This TCR derives from an adult who was a healthcare worker with PCR-confirmed SARS-CoV-2 infection or an uninfected control (not recorded which). The CDR3 protein is CASSQDRFVRTSGAKRSQYF. The CDR3 nucleotides are TGCGCCAGCAGCCAAGATCGTTTCGTGCGGACTAGCGGGGCCAAGAGGTCCCAGTACTTC.